Given below is one TCR beta chain in context. Antigen: not known. There are 16 residues in the CDR3. Looked up from germline, CDR1 is SGHTS and CDR2 is YDEGEE. J gave up 3 bases and V 0 bases, and 7 bases lay outside the gene matches. The sample is drawn from a study of T-cell memory formation after mild COVID-19. General study results and limits: Clones that contracted from day 15 to 85 were balanced CD4/CD8, while later expanders leaned CD4+. Researchers report contracting CD4+ clones mostly in CM and EM, with CD8+ clones in EMRA. Pre-infection memory contained some responding clones, which suggested that cross-reactive memory had joined.

TCRdb ran MiXCR on the 5' RACE reads and lists one entry per CDR3 protein. Of 100,000 to 150,000 distinct CDR3 sequences in the sample, over 15% are singletons; the top ten hold about 5.2%. The TCR was taken from a man aged 18 to 29 who had mild COVID-19 (a few samples of this study predate the infection). Cell type and time point are not known. Sequenced sample: PBMCs or a T cell subset sorted from them (not recorded which). The chain employs TRBV5-8 and TRBJ1-1; TRBD1 matches at 8 bases. The CDR3 loop is CASSLGYRGRYTEAFF. The CDR3, as DNA: TGTGCCAGCAGCTTGGGCTACAGGGGGAGGTACACTGAAGCTTTCTTT.